The next 22 T cell receptor beta chains were all read from a single sample in a study of shared clonotypes between healthy human individuals (dated by TCRdb to 2020 to 2022). To prepare the library, the immunoSEQ multiplex PCR assay was applied. TCRdb stores this immuneACCESS table with in-frame sequences only. Part of the clones is absent; in the studies checked, under half of the shortfall reflects unresolved V genes, and no reason is known for the rest. The sample includes some 2,500,000 clones, with over 85% observed a single time. Clones ranked in the top ten supply 0.35% to 0.45% of the sample. Sequenced material: naive CD4+ T cells from PBMCs. The sample's cell subset or site, from its label and the paper: CD45RA+ positively selected. The receptor source for this set is a young man in good health. Some clones in this sample may be carry-over from other donors' samples.

The chain combines TRBV6-1 with TRBJ2-3; D possibly corresponds to TRBD2 (6 bases). Germline loops: CDR1 MNHNS, CDR2 SASEGT. The CDR3 has 16 residues. Trimming left V 2 bases short and J 2 bases short, with 14 bases between. CDR3 nucleotides: TGTGCCAGCAGTGAAAGGGTAGTAGCGGACACAGATACGCAGTATTTT. Its translation: CASSERVVADTDTQYF.

The J gene is TRBJ2-5, the V gene TRBV7-2; D uncertain. Germline-derived CDR1 and CDR2 are SGHTA and FQGNSA. The CDR3 runs 12 residues. Trimming removed 2 bases at V and 7 bases at J, with 8 bases between. The CDR3 loop reads CASSLSLGTQYF. As DNA, the CDR3 is TGTGCCAGCAGCTTATCGTTGGGGACCCAGTACTTC.

The V gene is TRBV5-1, the J gene TRBJ2-3; D is ambiguous. This CDR3 region has 13 residues. Germline values: CDR1 SGHRS, CDR2 YFSETQ. Trimming shortened V by 0 bases and J by 4 bases, and 6 bases separated the two germline ends. CDR3 sequence reads: CASSLGMADTQYF. The CDR3 bases are TGCGCCAGCAGCTTGGGGATGGCAGATACGCAGTATTTT. Full variable domain (rest looked up from reference TRBV5-1 and TRBJ2-3): KAGVTQTPRYLIKTRGQQVTLSCSPISGHRSVSWYQQTPGQGLQFLFEYFSETQRNKGNFPGRFSGRQFSNSRSEMNVSTLELGDSALYLCASSLGMADTQYFGPGTRLTVL.

J is TRBJ2-7 and V is TRBV19; 7 bases are a match to TRBD1. The CDR3 extends over 15 amino acids. The junction had 12 bases not matched to a gene; V was cut back by 6 bases and J by 4 bases. Germline CDR1 is LNHDA and CDR2 is SQIVND (reference sequence). The CDR3 DNA sequence: TGTGCCAGTAGGACCCAACACAGGGGCACGTACGAGCAGTACTTC. It encodes CASRTQHRGTYEQYF.

The gene calls are TRBV4-1 and TRBJ1-3; D not certain. The CDR3 covers 17 residues. CDR1 and CDR2 from the germline V gene are MGHRA and YSYEKL. V lost 1 base and J lost 4, with 17 bases in between. The CDR3 DNA sequence: TGCGCCAGCAGCCAAGGGAGGGTGGTAGGGAGAGGAAACACCATATATTTT. Amino acids: CASSQGRVVGRGNTIYF.

The rearrangement uses TRBV6-6 and TRBJ2-7; D might be TRBD1 (5 bases). Germline-derived CDR1 and CDR2 are MNHNY and SVGAGI (reference sequence). This CDR3 is built from 13 residues. Between the trimmed V and J ends, which lost 2 bases and 6 bases, there was a span of 11 bases. Here the CDR3 DNA reads TGTGCCAGCAGTTACGGGGCCCCAGGCGAGCAGTACTTC. Amino acid sequence: CASSYGAPGEQYF.

The genes are TRBV5-1 and TRBJ2-1, with TRBD1 matching over 12 bases. Germline V gene data show CDR1 as SGHRS and CDR2 as YFSETQ. This CDR3 spans 15 amino acids. After removal of 2 bases from V and 8 bases from J, the junction contained 5 bases not matched to a gene. DNA for the CDR3: TGCGCCAGCAGCTTTGGCGGGACAGGGGGCGATGAGCAGTTCTTC. Translating gives CASSFGGTGGDEQFF.

The rearrangement joins TRBV19 to TRBJ2-1, with D perhaps matching TRBD1 or TRBD2 (5 bases each). The germline V gene has CDR1 LNHDA and CDR2 SQIVND (reference sequence). Trimming removed 3 bases at V and 10 bases at J, with 13 bases between. The CDR3 covers 13 residues. CDR3 in DNA: TGTGCCAGTAGTATGGCAGGGACCAGGGAGCAGTTCTTC. Its protein is CASSMAGTREQFF.

The chain has TRBV5-1 and TRBJ1-1; D remains ambiguous. Germline V gene data show CDR1 as SGHRS and CDR2 as YFSETQ. V was cut by 0 bases and J by 7 bases, with 10 bases left in between. The CDR3 loop spans 13 amino acids. The CDR3 region is CASSLDVSFEAFF. The CDR3 region has the DNA TGCGCCAGCAGCTTGGATGTATCCTTTGAAGCTTTCTTT.

V and J are TRBV4-2 and TRBJ2-7; the D is unclear. V lost 0 bases, J lost 4 bases, and 4 bases lay in between. This CDR3 comprises 12 residues. Looked up from germline, CDR1 is LGHNA and CDR2 is YNFKEQ. The CDR3 DNA sequence: TGTGCCAGCAGCCAAGATGGGTACGAGCAGTACTTC. Amino acid sequence: CASSQDGYEQYF.

Concerning this clone: The identical CDR3 is also encoded by other nucleotide sequences in the sample. This chain joins TRBV7-2 and TRBJ2-7; D remains unclear. This CDR3 contains 13 residues. Germline V gene lookup returns CDR1 SGHTA and CDR2 FQGNSA. Trimming removed 4 bases from V and 2 bases from J, with 9 bases in between. DNA of the CDR3: TGTGCCAGCAGCTCCCGCGCCGCCTACGAGCAGTACTTC. Translating gives CASSSRAAYEQYF.

As for this clone: Within the sample, other DNA sequences also encode this same CDR3. The chain uses TRBV9 and TRBJ2-1; TRBD1 agrees at 9 bases. V was pared by 0 bases and J by 8 bases, with 3 bases of the junction left unmatched. The V gene's germline CDR1 is SGDLS and CDR2 YYNGEE. This CDR3 contains 14 residues. The CDR3 spells CASSVEGQGDEQFF. DNA of the CDR3: TGTGCCAGCAGCGTAGAGGGACAGGGCGATGAGCAGTTCTTC.

This clone occurred a few times. The chain is built from TRBV10-3 and TRBJ1-3, with 9 bases lining up with TRBD1. Per germline, CDR1 ENHRY and CDR2 SYGVKD. The CDR3 consists of 15 residues. J was trimmed by 0 bases and V by 4 bases; bases with no gene match: 1. The CDR3 nucleotides read TGTGCCATCAGTGGGGACAGGGCCTCTGGAAACACCATATATTTT. This sequence encodes CAISGDRASGNTIYF.

About this clone: At the DNA level, this CDR3 is encoded by other sequences in the same sample as well. V gene TRBV2 combines with J gene TRBJ1-4, with D possibly being TRBD1 (5 bases). The length of the CDR3 is 15 residues. Germline V gene sequence: CDR1 SNHLY, CDR2 FYNNEI. V dropped 3 bases and J dropped 7 bases, with 15 bases sitting between them. CDR3 nucleotide sequence: TGTGCCAGCAGTGAGGAGGGCCAGGGAGGTGAAAAACTGTTTTTT. Residues: CASSEEGQGGEKLFF.

This chain connects TRBV5-1 to TRBJ1-1; tentatively, D is TRBD1 (5 bases). The CDR3 loop spans 17 amino acids. V gave up 4 bases and J gave up 0 bases, with 19 bases separating them. CDR1 is SGHRS and CDR2 is YFSETQ in the germline V gene. CDR3 in DNA: TGCGCCAGCAGCGCCACGCCTCAGGGCTCTCTGAACACTGAAGCTTTCTTT. It translates to CASSATPQGSLNTEAFF.

This clone has only one observation. The V gene is TRBV28, the J gene TRBJ2-3; unclear D gene. The CDR3 loop spans 16 amino acids. V dropped 6 bases and J dropped 0 bases, with 16 bases sitting between them. Germline values: CDR1 MDHEN, CDR2 SYDVKM. Here the CDR3 reads CASSLRSYYSTDTQYF. Written as DNA, the CDR3 is TGTGCCAGCAGCCTCAGATCCTACTATAGCACAGATACGCAGTATTTT.

With regard to this clone: The same CDR3 also results from other DNA sequences found in this sample. The J gene is TRBJ1-4, the V gene TRBV18; 7 bases match TRBD1. Trimming at V came to 3 bases and at J to 8 bases, leaving 9 bases not matched to a gene. This CDR3 has 15 amino acids. CDR1 is KGHSH, CDR2 LQKENI, per germline. The CDR3 here is CASSPDRAGNEKLFF. The CDR3 DNA is TGTGCCAGCTCACCCGACAGGGCGGGGAACGAAAAACTGTTTTTT. The full variable domain, with the rest looked up from reference TRBV18 and TRBJ1-4, is NAGVMQNPRHLVRRRGQEARLRCSPMKGHSHVYWYRQLPEEGLKFMVYLQKENIIDESGMPKERFSAEFPKEGPSILRIQQVVRGDSAAYFCASSPDRAGNEKLFFGSGTQLSVL.

In DNA form, the CDR3 reads TGTGCCAGCTCACCAGGCGGAGACCGGAGCGCATACGAGCAGTACTTC. Its protein product is CASSPGGDRSAYEQYF. The chain links TRBV18 to TRBJ2-7; D not certain. Germline V gene lookup returns CDR1 KGHSH and CDR2 LQKENI. Trimming stripped 2 bases from V and 4 bases from J, with 18 bases between. The CDR3 is made up of 16 amino acids.

This rearrangement joins TRBV28 to TRBJ1-5; TRBD1 agrees at 7 bases. Germline V gene lookup returns CDR1 MDHEN and CDR2 SYDVKM. The CDR3 extends over 19 amino acids. Germline trimming cut 8 bases from V and 0 bases from J; bases unmatched to any gene: 19. The CDR3 spells CASAGAGQTTRHSNQPQHF. The CDR3 region has the DNA TGTGCCAGCGCCGGGGCGGGACAGACCACAAGGCATAGCAATCAGCCCCAGCATTTT.

V gene TRBV5-4 combines with J gene TRBJ2-5, with D tentatively TRBD1 or TRBD2 (7 bases each). This CDR3 has 16 residues. Per the germline V gene, CDR1 is SGHNT and CDR2 is YYREEE (reference sequence). Trimming cost V 1 base and J 10 bases, with 23 bases left between them. CDR3 DNA sequence: TGTGCCAGCAGCTTGCGGCTAGCGGTCCCCCAGGGGGACCAGTACTTC. Protein sequence: CASSLRLAVPQGDQYF.

This chain joins TRBV28 and TRBJ2-7; 7 bases are shared with TRBD2. Germline CDR1 MDHEN, CDR2 SYDVKM. Unmatched junction bases numbered 6, after V lost 7 bases and J lost 6 bases. This CDR3 has 12 residues. The chain's CDR3 is CASTGSGLEQYF. CDR3 nucleotides: TGTGCCAGCACCGGTAGCGGGCTCGAGCAGTACTTC.

V gene TRBV6-4 combines with J gene TRBJ2-3; D gene ambiguous. Per germline, CDR1 MRHNA and CDR2 SNTAGT. V lost 5 bases and J lost 4, with 19 bases in between. The CDR3 loop spans 16 amino acids. CDR3 loop: CASSTGYVIHADTQYF. The CDR3, as DNA: TGTGCCAGCAGTACCGGCTACGTCATTCACGCAGATACGCAGTATTTT.